This T cell receptor beta chain came from a study of CD8 T cells in ankylosing spondylitis. Germline lookup yields CDR1 MNHEY and CDR2 SMNVEV (reference sequence). The V end was cut by 4 bases, the J end by 4 bases, with 7 bases between. The CDR3 length is 13 residues. TCRdb passed the 5' RACE reads through MiXCR, listing each CDR3 protein once. The sample includes roughly 38,000 distinct CDR3 sequences, 15% to 20% of them seen just once. V is TRBV27 and J is TRBJ2-2; D not certain. What was sequenced was blood. The TCR sequence derives from a male donor with ankylosing spondylitis or in good health (not recorded which). The CDR3 coding sequence is TGTGCCAGCAGTTCTGTTTTCACCGGGGAGCTGTTTTTT. Encoded protein: CASSSVFTGELFF.